The clone carrying this T cell receptor (beta chain) was seen a handful of times. What it binds is not known. V lost 3 bases to trimming and J lost 0 bases, with 6 bases between them. The CDR3 is 14 residues long. The sample comes from a study of T cell repertoires in cytomegalovirus infection. As for the study in general: Both a matching HLA type and CMV infection were indicated by public TCR beta signatures.

Study results and caveats: Cumulated frequencies of public TCR beta families served to identify carriers of CMV plus the relevant HLA.

TCRdb itself ran the reads through MiXCR, one entry per CDR3 protein. The sample has hundreds of thousands of distinct CDR3 sequences, roughly 30% seen once. The chain carries TRBV12-3 or TRBV12-4 and TRBJ1-3; D is perhaps TRBD1 (5 bases). The receptor was isolated from a human donor in good health (CMV status not recorded). Some clones in this sample may be carry-over from other donors' samples. The material was cultured PBMCs, obtained from culture after CMV antigen stimulation. CDR3 nucleotides: TGTGCCAGCAGTTTGACAGCCTCTGGAAACACCATATATTTT. It yields the protein CASSLTASGNTIYF.